The present TCR beta chain was sequenced within a study of cytomegalovirus exposure and HLA in healthy donors. From germline, CDR1 is MNHNY and CDR2 SVGAGI (reference sequence). Deletions cut 5 bases from V and 3 bases from J, with 10 bases between. This CDR3 region has 13 residues. Concerning this clone itself: Its target is not known.

Study-level findings and limits: The study flagged 150 to 200 TCR beta chains as cytomegalovirus-associated. Most TCR sequences showed up rarely, but some public TCRs showed up in many donors. Diagnosis of cytomegalovirus status made by the classifier reportedly showed high specificity and sensitivity.

Libraries were prepared by immunoSEQ multiplex PCR; TCRdb keeps only in-frame clonotypes and omits some of them. The sample comprises 100,000 to 120,000 clones, 70% to 90% of which are singletons, and approximately 3% rests with the top ten. Sequencing used PBMCs. This receptor was taken from a woman between 18 and 29 years old in good health and CMV-seronegative. V is TRBV6-6 and J is TRBJ1-1; D may be TRBD1 (5 bases). The CDR3 spells CASSTRADTEAFF. In DNA form, the CDR3 reads TGTGCCAGCAGTACCAGGGCGGACACTGAAGCTTTCTTT.